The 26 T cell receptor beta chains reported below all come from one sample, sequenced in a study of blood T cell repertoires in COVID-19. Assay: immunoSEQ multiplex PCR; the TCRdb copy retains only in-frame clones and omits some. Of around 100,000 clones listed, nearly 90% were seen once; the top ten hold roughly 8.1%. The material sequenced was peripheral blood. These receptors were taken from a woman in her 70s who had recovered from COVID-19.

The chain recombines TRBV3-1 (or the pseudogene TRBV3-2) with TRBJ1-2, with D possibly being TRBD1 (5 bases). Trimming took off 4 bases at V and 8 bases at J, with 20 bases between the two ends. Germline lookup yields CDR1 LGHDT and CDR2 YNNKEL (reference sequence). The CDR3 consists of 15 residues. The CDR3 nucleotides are TGTGCCAGCAGCCGCCTCTGGGGCCCTACCATGGGCTACACCTTC. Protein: CASSRLWGPTMGYTF.

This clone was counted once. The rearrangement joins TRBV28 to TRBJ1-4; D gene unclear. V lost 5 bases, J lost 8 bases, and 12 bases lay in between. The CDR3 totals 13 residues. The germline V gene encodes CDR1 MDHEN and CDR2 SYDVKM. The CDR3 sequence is CASSSPTGEKLFF. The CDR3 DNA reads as TGTGCCAGCAGTAGCCCCACGGGGGAAAAACTGTTTTTT.

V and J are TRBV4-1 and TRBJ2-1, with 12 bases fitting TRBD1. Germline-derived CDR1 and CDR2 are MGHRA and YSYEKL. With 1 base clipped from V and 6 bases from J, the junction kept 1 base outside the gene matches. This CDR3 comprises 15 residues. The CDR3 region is CASSQGDRGPNEQFF. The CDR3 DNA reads TGCGCCAGCAGCCAAGGGGACAGGGGGCCCAATGAGCAGTTCTTC.

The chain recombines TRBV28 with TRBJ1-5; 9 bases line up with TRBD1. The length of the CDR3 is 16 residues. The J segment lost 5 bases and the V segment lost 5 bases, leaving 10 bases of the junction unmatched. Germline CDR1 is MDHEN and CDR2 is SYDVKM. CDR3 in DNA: TGTGCCAGCAGTCCCCCCGGGACAGGGACGCATCAGCCCCAGCATTTT. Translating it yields CASSPPGTGTHQPQHF.

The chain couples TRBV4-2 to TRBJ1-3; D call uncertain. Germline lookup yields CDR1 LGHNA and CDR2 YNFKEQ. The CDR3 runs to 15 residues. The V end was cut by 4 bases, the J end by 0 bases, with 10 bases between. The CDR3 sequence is CASSPRNPSGNTIYF. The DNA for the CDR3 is TGTGCCAGCAGCCCCAGGAACCCCTCTGGAAACACCATATATTTT.

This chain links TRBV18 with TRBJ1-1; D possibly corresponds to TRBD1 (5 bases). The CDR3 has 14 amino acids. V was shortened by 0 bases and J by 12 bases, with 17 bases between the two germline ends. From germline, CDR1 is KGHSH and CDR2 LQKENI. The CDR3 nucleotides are TGTGCCAGCTCACCACCGGGGCGGGGAGATCGGACTTTCTTT. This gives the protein CASSPPGRGDRTFF.

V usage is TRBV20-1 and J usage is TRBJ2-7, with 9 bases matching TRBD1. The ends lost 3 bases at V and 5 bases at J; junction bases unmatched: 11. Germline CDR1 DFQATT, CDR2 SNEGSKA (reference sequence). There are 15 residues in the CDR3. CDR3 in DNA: TGCAGTGCTAGTGACCCGGGACAGGGAGTCCACGAGCAGTACTTC. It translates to CSASDPGQGVHEQYF.

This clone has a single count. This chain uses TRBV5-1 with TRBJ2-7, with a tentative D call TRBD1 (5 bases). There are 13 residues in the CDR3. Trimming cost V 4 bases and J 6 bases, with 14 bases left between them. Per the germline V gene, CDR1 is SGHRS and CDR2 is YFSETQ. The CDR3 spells CASSHGQRSEQYF. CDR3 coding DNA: TGCGCCAGCAGCCATGGACAACGAAGCGAGCAGTACTTC.

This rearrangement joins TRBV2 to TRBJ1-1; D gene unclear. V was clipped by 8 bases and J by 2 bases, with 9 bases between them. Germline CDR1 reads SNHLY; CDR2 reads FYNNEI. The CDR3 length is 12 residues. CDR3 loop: CASAIFNTEAFF. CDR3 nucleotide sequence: TGTGCCAGCGCTATCTTTAACACTGAAGCTTTCTTT.

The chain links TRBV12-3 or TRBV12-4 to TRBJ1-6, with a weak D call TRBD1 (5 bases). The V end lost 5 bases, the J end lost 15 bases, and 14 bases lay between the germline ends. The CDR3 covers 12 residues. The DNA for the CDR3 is TGTGCCAGCAGTCCGGACACCTTCATCCTCCACTTT. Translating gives CASSPDTFILHF.

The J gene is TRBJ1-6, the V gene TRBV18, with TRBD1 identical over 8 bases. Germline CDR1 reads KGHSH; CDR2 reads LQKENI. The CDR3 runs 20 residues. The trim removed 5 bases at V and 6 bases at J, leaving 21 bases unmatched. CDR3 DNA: TGTGCCAGCTCAGGGAGGCCGTGGCGAGCGGACAGGGTCTTTAATTCACCCCTCCACTTT. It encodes CASSGRPWRADRVFNSPLHF.

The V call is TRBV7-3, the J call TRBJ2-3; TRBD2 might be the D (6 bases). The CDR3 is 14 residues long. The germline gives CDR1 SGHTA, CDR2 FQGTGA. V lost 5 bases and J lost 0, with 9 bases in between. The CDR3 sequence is CASSPGTSTDTQYF. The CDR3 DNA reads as TGTGCCAGCAGCCCCGGGACTAGCACAGATACGCAGTATTTT. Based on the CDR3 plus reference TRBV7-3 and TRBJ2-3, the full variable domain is GAGVSQTPSNKVTEKGKYVELRCDPISGHTALYWYRQSLGQGPEFLIYFQGTGAADDSGLPNDRFFAVRPEGSVSTLKIQRTERGDSAVYLCASSPGTSTDTQYFGPGTRLTVL.

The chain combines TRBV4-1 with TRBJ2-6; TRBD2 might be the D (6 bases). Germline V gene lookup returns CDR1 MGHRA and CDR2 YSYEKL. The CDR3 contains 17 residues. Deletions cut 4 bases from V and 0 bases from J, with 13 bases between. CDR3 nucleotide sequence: TGCGCCAGCAGCCGTGGCGGAGGGAGCTCTGGGGCCAACGTCCTGACTTTC. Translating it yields CASSRGGGSSGANVLTF.

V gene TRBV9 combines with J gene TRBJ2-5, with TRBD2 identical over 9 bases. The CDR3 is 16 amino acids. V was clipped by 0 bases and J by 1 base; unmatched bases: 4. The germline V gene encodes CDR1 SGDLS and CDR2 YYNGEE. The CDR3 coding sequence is TGTGCCAGCAGCGTAGTGGGTAGCGGGAGCCAAGAGACCCAGTACTTC. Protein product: CASSVVGSGSQETQYF.

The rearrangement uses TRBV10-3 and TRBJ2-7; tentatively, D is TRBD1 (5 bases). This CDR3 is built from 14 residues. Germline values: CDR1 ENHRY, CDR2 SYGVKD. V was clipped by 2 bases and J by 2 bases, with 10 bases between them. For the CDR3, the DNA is TGTGCCATCAGTGAGAACAGGTTGCCCTACGAGCAGTACTTC. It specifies CAISENRLPYEQYF.

This chain's CDR3 is CASSPYRGGTEAFF. The DNA of the CDR3 is TGTGCCAGCAGTCCATACAGGGGGGGCACTGAAGCTTTCTTT. The chain recombines TRBV6-5 with TRBJ1-1, with 8 positions matching TRBD1. The ends lost 5 bases at V and 4 bases at J; junction bases unmatched: 6. This CDR3 contains 14 residues. Germline assignment: CDR1 MNHEY and CDR2 SVGAGI.

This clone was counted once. CDR3 sequence: CAWSDRGREAFF. The CDR3 bases are TGTGCCTGGAGTGACAGGGGGCGGGAAGCTTTCTTT. J is TRBJ1-1 and V is TRBV30, with 9 bases matching TRBD1. The CDR3 totals 12 residues. The trim removed 1 base at V and 8 bases at J, leaving 2 bases unmatched. From germline, CDR1 is GTSNPN and CDR2 SVGIG (reference sequence).

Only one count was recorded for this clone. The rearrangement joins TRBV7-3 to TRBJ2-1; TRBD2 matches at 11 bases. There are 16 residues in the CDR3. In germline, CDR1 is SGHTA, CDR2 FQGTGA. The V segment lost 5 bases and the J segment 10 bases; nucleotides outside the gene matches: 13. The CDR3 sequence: CASSPGTSGPVGEQFF. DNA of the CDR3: TGTGCCAGCAGCCCCGGGACTAGCGGACCCGTCGGGGAGCAGTTCTTC.

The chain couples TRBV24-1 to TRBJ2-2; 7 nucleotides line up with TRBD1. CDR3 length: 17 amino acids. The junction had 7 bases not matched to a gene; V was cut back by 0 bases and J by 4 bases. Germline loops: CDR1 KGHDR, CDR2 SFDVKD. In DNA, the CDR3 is TGTGCCACCAGTGATTTGGGGACAGCCAGACCCACCGGGGAGCTGTTTTTT. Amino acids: CATSDLGTARPTGELFF.

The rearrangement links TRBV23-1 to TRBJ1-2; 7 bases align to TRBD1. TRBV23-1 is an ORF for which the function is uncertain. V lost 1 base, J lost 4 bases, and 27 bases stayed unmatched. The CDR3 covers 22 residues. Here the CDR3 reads CASSQWRSQGRDSPELGYGYTF. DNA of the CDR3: TGCGCCAGCAGTCAATGGAGAAGTCAGGGACGGGACAGTCCAGAGCTTGGCTATGGCTACACCTTC.

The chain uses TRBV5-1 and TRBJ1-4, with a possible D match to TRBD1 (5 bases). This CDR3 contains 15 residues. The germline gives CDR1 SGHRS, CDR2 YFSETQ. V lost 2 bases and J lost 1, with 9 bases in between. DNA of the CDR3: TGCGCCAGCAGCTTTCGGGGGGGAACTAATGAAAAACTGTTTTTT. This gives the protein CASSFRGGTNEKLFF.

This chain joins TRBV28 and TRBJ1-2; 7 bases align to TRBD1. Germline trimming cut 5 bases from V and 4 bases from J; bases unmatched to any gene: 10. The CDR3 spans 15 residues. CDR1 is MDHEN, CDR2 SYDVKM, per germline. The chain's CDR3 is CASSHGYRGGYGYTF. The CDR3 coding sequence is TGTGCCAGCAGTCACGGGTACAGGGGTGGCTATGGCTACACCTTC.

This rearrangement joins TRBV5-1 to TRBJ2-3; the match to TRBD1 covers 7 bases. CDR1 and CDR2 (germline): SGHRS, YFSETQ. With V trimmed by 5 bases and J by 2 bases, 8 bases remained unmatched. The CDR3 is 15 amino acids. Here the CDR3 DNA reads TGCGCCAGCAGACCCACAGGGGTCGCCACAGATACGCAGTATTTT. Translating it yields CASRPTGVATDTQYF.

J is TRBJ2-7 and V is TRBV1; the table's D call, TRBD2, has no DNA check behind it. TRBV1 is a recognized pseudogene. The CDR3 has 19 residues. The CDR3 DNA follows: TGCACCAGCAGCCAAGAACTTTGGGGACTAGCGGGGGACTCCTACGAGCAGTACTTC. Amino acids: CTSSQELWGLAGDSYEQYF.

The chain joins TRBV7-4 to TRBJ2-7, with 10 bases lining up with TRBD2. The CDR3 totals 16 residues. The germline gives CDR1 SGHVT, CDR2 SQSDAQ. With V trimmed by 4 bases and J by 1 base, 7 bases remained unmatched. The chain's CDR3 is CASSSVPAGGSYEQYF. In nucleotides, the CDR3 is TGTGCCAGCAGCTCTGTCCCAGCGGGGGGGTCCTACGAGCAGTACTTC.

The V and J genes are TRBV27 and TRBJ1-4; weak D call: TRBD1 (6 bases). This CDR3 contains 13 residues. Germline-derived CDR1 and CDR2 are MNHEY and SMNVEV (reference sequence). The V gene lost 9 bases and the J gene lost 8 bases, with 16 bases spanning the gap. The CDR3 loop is CASTEGQGEKLFF. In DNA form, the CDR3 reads TGTGCCAGTACCGAGGGTCAGGGGGAAAAACTGTTTTTT.